This T cell receptor beta chain was recorded in a study of cytomegalovirus exposure and HLA in healthy donors. On this clone: As yet, its antigen is unknown.

13 Jbeta primers and 60 Vbeta primers were used for the PCR. The assay was immunoSEQ multiplex PCR, and TCRdb's table has in-frame clones only and misses some. The table includes over 130,000 clones, over 75% detected once. General study points: A later analysis linked about 17,000 TCR beta sequences to HLA alleles at 0.05 false discovery rate. With further analysis later on, most CMV-associated TCR beta chains appeared HLA-restricted.

Germline CDR1 MDHEN, CDR2 SYDVKM. This CDR3 region has 15 residues. V lost 6 bases to trimming and J lost 6 bases; unmatched junction nucleotides: 6. This receptor was obtained from a man aged 45-65 years in good health and CMV-seronegative. The chain has TRBV28 and TRBJ1-5; 12 bases line up with TRBD1. What was sequenced was PBMCs. The CDR3 loop is CASSWGQGASQPQHF. CDR3 sequence (DNA): TGTGCCAGCAGCTGGGGACAGGGGGCGTCTCAGCCCCAGCATTTT.